The 28 T cell receptor beta chains presented below share a single source sample, sequenced in a study of T cells after yellow fever vaccination. Each CDR3 protein is one row after TCRdb ran MiXCR on the 5' RACE reads. This table has around 320,000 distinct CDR3 sequences, over 8.5% appearing once. The specimen was CD4+ T cells sorted from PBMCs, collected 45 days after the yellow fever booster vaccination. The origin of the receptors is a man aged 18-30 years who received the YFV17D yellow fever vaccine.

This clonotype was seen many times. This chain connects TRBV7-2 to TRBJ2-1, with TRBD1 as a possible D gene (6 bases). Germline V CDR1 and CDR2: SGHTA, FQGNSA. The V and J ends lost 5 bases and 1 base respectively, with 15 bases between them. The CDR3 is made up of 16 amino acids. This CDR3 is CASSPTRGRSYNEQFF. CDR3 nucleotide sequence: TGTGCCAGCAGCCCGACCAGGGGAAGGTCCTACAATGAGCAGTTCTTC.

V is TRBV29-1 and J is TRBJ2-1, with 10 bases aligning to TRBD1. There are 14 residues in the CDR3. CDR1 and CDR2 from the germline V gene are SQVTM and ANQGSEA. V lost 4 bases and J lost 5; bases outside the gene matches: 5. DNA for the CDR3: TGCAGCGTTGGTGGACAGGGGGTAAACAATGAGCAGTTCTTC. Amino acids: CSVGGQGVNNEQFF.

There are many counts of this clonotype. This sequence joins TRBV28 and TRBJ2-1; 13 bases line up with TRBD2. Per germline, CDR1 MDHEN and CDR2 SYDVKM. The CDR3 is 14 amino acids. J gave up 11 bases and V 4 bases, and 5 bases lay outside the gene matches. The CDR3 DNA is TGTGCCAGCAGTTCCGGGACTAGCGGGATGCAGCAGTTCTTC. Protein sequence: CASSSGTSGMQQFF.

The V call is TRBV19, the J call TRBJ2-7; D is uncertain. Germline V gives CDR1 LNHDA, CDR2 SQIVND (reference sequence). The ends were cut back, 3 bases at V and 0 bases at J, with 3 bases in the middle. The CDR3 extends over 12 amino acids. This chain's CDR3 is CASSMSSYEQYF. The CDR3 DNA is TGTGCCAGTAGTATGAGCTCCTACGAGCAGTACTTC.

The CDR3: CASAAGANYGYTF. CDR3 sequence (DNA): TGTGCCAGCGCAGCCGGCGCTAACTATGGCTACACCTTC. The chain joins TRBV5-4 to TRBJ1-2; D gene uncertain. Germline V gives CDR1 SGHNT, CDR2 YYREEE (reference sequence). The CDR3 has 13 residues. V was trimmed by 7 bases and J by 0 bases, leaving 10 bases between them.

A few counts support this clonotype. DNA for the CDR3: TGTGCCAGCAGTGATAGGGGTGGCGAGCAGTACGTC. Protein: CASSDRGGEQYV. V usage is TRBV2 and J usage is TRBJ2-7; D might be TRBD1 (5 bases). The CDR3 has 12 residues. Germline CDR1 and CDR2: SNHLY and FYNNEI. The V end lost 3 bases, the J end lost 6 bases, and 9 bases lay between the germline ends.

This clonotype came up many times. The chain couples TRBV5-1 to TRBJ1-5; D gene unclear. The length of the CDR3 is 15 residues. The germline CDR1 and CDR2 sequences are SGHRS and YFSETQ. V lost 1 base and J 5 bases, leaving 13 bases between the germline ends. CDR3: CASSLPRPVDQPQHF. DNA for the CDR3: TGCGCCAGCAGCTTGCCAAGACCGGTCGATCAGCCCCAGCATTTT. The full variable domain, in which reference TRBV5-1 and TRBJ1-5 provide the parts outside the CDR3, is KAGVTQTPRYLIKTRGQQVTLSCSPISGHRSVSWYQQTPGQGLQFLFEYFSETQRNKGNFPGRFSGRQFSNSRSEMNVSTLELGDSALYLCASSLPRPVDQPQHFGDGTRLSIL.

This clonotype was recorded once. The J gene is TRBJ2-7, the V gene TRBV7-8; D tentatively fits TRBD1 or TRBD2 (5 bases each). The CDR3 runs to 15 residues. Deletions cut 1 base from V and 2 bases from J, with 12 bases between. The germline CDR1 and CDR2 sequences are SGHVS and FQNEAQ. CDR3: CASSLGGRGAYEQYF. DNA for the CDR3: TGTGCCAGCAGCTTAGGGGGGAGAGGGGCCTACGAGCAGTACTTC.

V gene TRBV11-2 combines with J gene TRBJ2-5; the D gene could be TRBD1 or TRBD2 (6 bases each). Trimming pared 0 bases from V and 5 bases from J, leaving 10 bases between. CDR1 is SGHAT, CDR2 FQNNGV, per germline. The CDR3 sequence is 14 residues long. In nucleotides, the CDR3 is TGTGCCAGCAGCTTAGAGAGGGGGGCGGAGACCCAGTACTTC. Translating gives CASSLERGAETQYF.

The chain carries TRBV5-6 and TRBJ2-7, with 7 bases that match TRBD1. This CDR3 region has 15 residues. The V segment lost 5 bases and the J segment 0 bases; nucleotides outside the gene matches: 8. From germline, CDR1 is SGHDT and CDR2 YYEEEE. The CDR3 sequence is CASRLSGTASYEQYV. The CDR3 nucleotides are TGTGCCAGCAGACTCTCCGGGACAGCCTCCTACGAGCAGTACGTC.

This clonotype occurred a few times. A much larger clone sits a single nucleotide away, making a read error possible. The V call is TRBV7-2, the J call TRBJ1-5; D is undetermined. The CDR3 consists of 13 residues. Between the trimmed V and J ends, which lost 3 bases and 0 bases, there was a span of 3 bases. Looked up from germline, CDR1 is SGHTA and CDR2 is FQGNSA. The CDR3 protein is CASSFYSNQPQHF. In nucleotides, the CDR3 is TGTGCCAGCAGCTTTTATAGCAATCAGCCCCAGCATTTT.

The chain links TRBV6-2 or TRBV6-3 to TRBJ1-2; D is ambiguous. The CDR3 extends over 13 amino acids. Germline CDR1 and CDR2: MNHEY and SVGEGT. Trimming took off 8 bases at V and 4 bases at J, with 14 bases between the two ends. The CDR3 reads CASCGLQLYGYTF. The CDR3, as DNA: TGTGCCAGCTGTGGGCTACAGCTCTATGGCTACACCTTC.

This clonotype has just a few counts. This rearrangement joins TRBV4-1 to TRBJ1-3; D remains ambiguous. The length of the CDR3 is 16 residues. V gave up 0 bases and J gave up 4 bases, with 13 bases separating them. Per the germline V gene, CDR1 is MGHRA and CDR2 is YSYEKL. The CDR3 nucleotides read TGCGCCAGCAGCCAAGATCGGGATCACCGCGGAAACACCATATATTTT. This encodes CASSQDRDHRGNTIYF.

The V and J genes are TRBV12-3 or TRBV12-4 and TRBJ2-6, with D hard to call. V was clipped by 8 bases and J by 0 bases, with 11 bases between them. The length of the CDR3 is 15 residues. CDR3 sequence: CASLGPASGANVLTF. The DNA for the CDR3 is TGTGCCAGCCTGGGCCCAGCCTCTGGGGCCAACGTCCTGACTTTC.

CDR3 loop: CASSQGGDNYGYTF. The CDR3 nucleotides are TGTGCCAGCAGCCAAGGGGGGGATAACTATGGCTACACCTTC. The chain links TRBV4-2 to TRBJ1-2, with D possibly matching TRBD1 (5 bases). Germline CDR1 is LGHNA and CDR2 is YNFKEQ. The CDR3 is 14 residues long. V lost 1 base to trimming and J lost 1 base, with 7 bases between them.

This clonotype was counted at least ten times. CDR3 DNA: TGTGCCAGCAGTGAGCGGGGTGGCTCCTATAATTCACCCCTCCACTTT. It yields the protein CASSERGGSYNSPLHF. This rearrangement joins TRBV4-2 to TRBJ1-6; no firm D call. Germline V gives CDR1 LGHNA, CDR2 YNFKEQ. The V end lost 6 bases, the J end lost 0 bases, and 12 bases lay between the germline ends. The CDR3 is made up of 16 amino acids.

This clonotype was seen a handful of times. The J gene is TRBJ1-1, the V gene TRBV7-2; D not certain. CDR1 is SGHTA and CDR2 is FQGNSA in the germline V gene. Trimming took 5 bases from V and 0 from J, leaving 7 bases between them. The CDR3 has 13 amino acids. The CDR3 DNA reads TGTGCCAGCAGCCGAGTCATGAACACTGAAGCTTTCTTT. Translating gives CASSRVMNTEAFF.

This clonotype has more than one count but fewer than ten. The chain carries TRBV18 and TRBJ2-5; unclear D gene. The CDR3 is 14 amino acids. Germline V gene sequence: CDR1 KGHSH, CDR2 LQKENI. V gave up 4 bases and J gave up 5 bases, with 14 bases separating them. The CDR3 reads CASSRSYDGETQYF. The CDR3 DNA sequence: TGTGCCAGCTCACGTTCCTATGATGGCGAGACCCAGTACTTC.

This clonotype was observed at least ten times. The chain has TRBV30 and TRBJ1-5, with D possibly TRBD1 on 5 matching bases. CDR1 GTSNPN and CDR2 SVGIG come from the germline V gene (reference sequence). With 5 bases removed from V and 2 bases from J, the gap between germline ends came to 10 bases. The CDR3 consists of 13 residues. DNA of the CDR3: TGTGCCTGGGCCTTAGGGGGCAATCAGCCCCAGCATTTT. Translating gives CAWALGGNQPQHF.

The rearrangement uses TRBV6-1 and TRBJ2-2, with unresolved D. CDR1 and CDR2 (germline): MNHNS, SASEGT. V lost 4 bases, J lost 0 bases, and 12 bases lay in between. The CDR3 extends over 16 amino acids. The CDR3 reads CASSVMGNPNTGELFF. The DNA of the CDR3 is TGTGCCAGCAGTGTGATGGGGAACCCGAACACCGGGGAGCTGTTTTTT.

The chain combines TRBV12-3 or TRBV12-4 with TRBJ2-3; weak D call: TRBD2 (6 bases). The CDR3 extends over 14 amino acids. The ends were cut back, 7 bases at V and 5 bases at J, with 16 bases in the middle. The CDR3 bases are TGTGCCAGCACCCGGGGCGGGACGGAAGATACGCAGTATTTT. Protein: CASTRGGTEDTQYF.

This clonotype was seen only a few times. CDR3 DNA: TGTGCCAGTTCGGTGTGGGGTTCGAAGACCCAGTACTTC. It is translated as CASSVWGSKTQYF. This sequence joins TRBV6-5 and TRBJ2-5; D is unclear. The CDR3 sequence is 13 residues long. The germline gives CDR1 MNHEY, CDR2 SVGAGI. Trimming cost V 9 bases and J 6 bases, with 17 bases left between them.

This clonotype was picked up many times. The V and J genes are TRBV6-1 and TRBJ2-5; D is unresolved. The CDR3 is 10 residues long. Per the germline V gene, CDR1 is MNHNS and CDR2 is SASEGT. The germline V and J ends were trimmed by 4 bases and 7 bases, with 4 bases remaining between them. CDR3 protein: CASSAGTQYF. CDR3 nucleotide sequence: TGTGCCAGCAGTGCCGGGACCCAGTACTTC.

The V gene is TRBV6-2 or TRBV6-3, the J gene TRBJ2-7; D perhaps matches TRBD2 (6 bases). The V end was cut by 6 bases, the J end by 5 bases, with 20 bases between. The CDR3 length is 15 residues. Per the germline V gene, CDR1 is MNHEY and CDR2 is SVGEGT. The chain's CDR3 is CASRSPRGGIHEQYV. In DNA form, the CDR3 reads TGTGCCAGCAGATCTCCGCGGGGTGGGATCCACGAGCAGTACGTC.

This clonotype was found a few times. This chain uses TRBV7-3 with TRBJ2-5; a weak D match, TRBD2 (6 bases). From germline, CDR1 is SGHTA and CDR2 FQGTGA. Trimming took off 4 bases at V and 5 bases at J, with 17 bases between the two ends. This CDR3 region has 15 residues. CDR3 region: CASSSRPTSPETQYF. CDR3 sequence (DNA): TGTGCCAGCAGCTCCCGCCCGACTAGTCCGGAGACCCAGTACTTC.

The V gene is TRBV9, the J gene TRBJ2-3; a weak D match, TRBD2 (5 bases). V lost 6 bases, J lost 0 bases, and 11 bases lay in between. Germline V gene sequence: CDR1 SGDLS, CDR2 YYNGEE. The CDR3 totals 14 residues. CDR3: CASTGTYSTDTQYF. The CDR3 DNA follows: TGTGCCAGCACGGGAACTTATAGCACAGATACGCAGTATTTT.

This clonotype was found a few times. V is TRBV6-6 and J is TRBJ1-2, with TRBD1 matching over 9 bases. V lost 2 bases, J lost 5 bases, and 9 bases stayed unmatched. CDR1 and CDR2 (germline): MNHNY, SVGAGI (reference sequence). The CDR3 is 16 residues long. CDR3 DNA: TGTGCCAGCAGTTACCCTTACACCGGGACAGGGTATGGCTACACCTTC. It translates to CASSYPYTGTGYGYTF.

The CDR3 bases are TGTGCCAGCAGCTTCACTACTAGGGACGGTACGCAGTATTTT. This codes for CASSFTTRDGTQYF. The V call is TRBV12-3 or TRBV12-4, the J call TRBJ2-3, with D perhaps TRBD1 or TRBD2 (5 bases each). Trimming removed 6 bases at V and 8 bases at J, with 18 bases between. The CDR3 runs to 14 residues.